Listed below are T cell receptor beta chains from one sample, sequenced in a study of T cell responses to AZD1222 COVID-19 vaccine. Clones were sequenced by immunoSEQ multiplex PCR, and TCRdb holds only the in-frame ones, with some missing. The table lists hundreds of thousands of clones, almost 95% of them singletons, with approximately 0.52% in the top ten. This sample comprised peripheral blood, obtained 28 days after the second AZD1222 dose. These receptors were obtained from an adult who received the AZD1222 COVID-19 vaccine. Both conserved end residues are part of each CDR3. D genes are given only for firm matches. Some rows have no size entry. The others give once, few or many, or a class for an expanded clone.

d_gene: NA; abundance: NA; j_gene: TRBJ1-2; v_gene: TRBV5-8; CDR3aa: CASSFYQEGYTF; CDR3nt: TGTGCCAGCAGCTTTTATCAGGAGGGCTACACCTTC
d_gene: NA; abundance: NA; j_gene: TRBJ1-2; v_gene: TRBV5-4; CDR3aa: CASSLPAHRGYGYTF; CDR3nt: TGTGCCAGCAGCCTCCCCGCCCACCGGGGCTATGGCTACACCTTC
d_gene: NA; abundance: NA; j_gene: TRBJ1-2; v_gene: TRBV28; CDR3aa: CASSLVQGPGYTF; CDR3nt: TGTGCCAGCAGTTTAGTCCAGGGACCTGGCTACACCTTC
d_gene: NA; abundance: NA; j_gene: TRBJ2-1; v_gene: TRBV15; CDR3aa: CATPFREQFF; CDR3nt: TGTGCCACCCCCTTCAGGGAGCAGTTCTTC
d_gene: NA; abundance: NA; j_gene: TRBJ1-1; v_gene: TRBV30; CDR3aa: CAWSKRGGYNTEAFF; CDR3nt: TGTGCCTGGAGCAAAAGGGGAGGCTATAACACTGAAGCTTTCTTT
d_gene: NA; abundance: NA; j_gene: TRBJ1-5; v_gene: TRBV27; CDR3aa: CASSLLGSNQPQHF; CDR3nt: TGTGCCAGCAGTTTATTAGGGAGCAATCAGCCCCAGCATTTT
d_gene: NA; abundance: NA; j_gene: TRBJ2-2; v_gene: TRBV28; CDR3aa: CATPSNTGELFF; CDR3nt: TGTGCCACCCCCAGTAACACCGGGGAGCTGTTTTTT
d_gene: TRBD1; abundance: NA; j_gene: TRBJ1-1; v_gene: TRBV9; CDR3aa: CASSDGTGWDTEAFF; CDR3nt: TGTGCCAGCAGCGATGGGACAGGGTGGGATACTGAAGCTTTCTTT
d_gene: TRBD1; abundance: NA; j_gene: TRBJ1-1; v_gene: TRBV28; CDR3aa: CASSARQGWTEAFF; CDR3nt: TGTGCCAGCAGTGCCCGACAGGGATGGACTGAAGCTTTCTTT
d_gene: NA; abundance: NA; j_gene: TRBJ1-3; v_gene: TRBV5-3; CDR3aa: CARSQERGNTIYF; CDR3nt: TGTGCCAGAAGCCAGGAAAGGGGAAACACCATATATTTT
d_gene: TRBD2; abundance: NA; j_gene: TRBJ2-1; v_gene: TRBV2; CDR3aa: CASSEAGGVYNEQFF; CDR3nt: TGTGCCAGCAGTGAGGCGGGGGGGGTTTACAATGAGCAGTTCTTC
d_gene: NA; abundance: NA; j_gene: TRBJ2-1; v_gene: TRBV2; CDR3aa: CASSETAGPSYNEQFF; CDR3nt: TGTGCCAGCAGTGAAACGGCGGGACCCTCCTACAATGAGCAGTTCTTC
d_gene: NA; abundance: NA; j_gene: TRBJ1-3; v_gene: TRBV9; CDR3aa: CASSVSNSGNTIYF; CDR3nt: TGTGCCAGCAGCGTTTCCAACTCTGGAAACACCATATATTTT
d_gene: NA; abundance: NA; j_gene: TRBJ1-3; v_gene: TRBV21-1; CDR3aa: CASIRPPGPIGNTIYF; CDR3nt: TGTGCCAGCATACGCCCTCCGGGACCGATCGGGAACACCATATATTTT
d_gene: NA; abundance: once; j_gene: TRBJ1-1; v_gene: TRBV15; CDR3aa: CATSFGLNTEAFF; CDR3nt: TGTGCCACCAGCTTTGGACTGAACACTGAAGCTTTCTTT
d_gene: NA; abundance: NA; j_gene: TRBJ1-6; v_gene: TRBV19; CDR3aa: CASSRTGLETSPLHF; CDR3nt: TGTGCCAGTAGTCGCACAGGGCTGGAGACTTCACCCCTCCACTTT
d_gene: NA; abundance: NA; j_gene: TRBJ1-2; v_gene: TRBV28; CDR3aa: CASSSNYGYTF; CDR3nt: TGTGCCAGCTCTTCGAACTATGGCTACACCTTC
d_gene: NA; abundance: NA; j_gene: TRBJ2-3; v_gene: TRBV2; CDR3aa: CASRSTDTQYF; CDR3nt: TGTGCCAGCCGAAGCACAGATACGCAGTATTTT
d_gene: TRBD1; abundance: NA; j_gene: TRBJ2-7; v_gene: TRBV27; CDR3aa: CASSFLRGTGLPYEQYF; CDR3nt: TGTGCCAGCAGTTTTCTCCGCGGGACAGGCCTTCCCTACGAGCAGTACTTC
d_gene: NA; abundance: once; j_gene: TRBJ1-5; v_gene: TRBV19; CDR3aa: CASSIEQRGGRWGNQPQHF; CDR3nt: TGTGCCAGTAGTATAGAGCAGCGGGGCGGTAGATGGGGCAATCAGCCCCAGCATTTT
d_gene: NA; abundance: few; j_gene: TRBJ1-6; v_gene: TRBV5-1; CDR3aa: CASSQPPSPLHF; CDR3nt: TGCGCCAGCAGCCAACCCCCCTCACCCCTCCACTTT
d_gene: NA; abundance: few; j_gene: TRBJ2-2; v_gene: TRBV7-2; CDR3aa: CASSWLQGNTGELFF; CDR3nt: TGTGCCAGCAGCTGGCTACAGGGAAACACCGGGGAGCTGTTTTTT
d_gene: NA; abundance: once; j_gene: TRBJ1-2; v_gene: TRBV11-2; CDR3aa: CASSSTLTPIGYTF; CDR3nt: TGTGCCAGCAGCTCAACTTTGACTCCAATTGGCTACACCTTC